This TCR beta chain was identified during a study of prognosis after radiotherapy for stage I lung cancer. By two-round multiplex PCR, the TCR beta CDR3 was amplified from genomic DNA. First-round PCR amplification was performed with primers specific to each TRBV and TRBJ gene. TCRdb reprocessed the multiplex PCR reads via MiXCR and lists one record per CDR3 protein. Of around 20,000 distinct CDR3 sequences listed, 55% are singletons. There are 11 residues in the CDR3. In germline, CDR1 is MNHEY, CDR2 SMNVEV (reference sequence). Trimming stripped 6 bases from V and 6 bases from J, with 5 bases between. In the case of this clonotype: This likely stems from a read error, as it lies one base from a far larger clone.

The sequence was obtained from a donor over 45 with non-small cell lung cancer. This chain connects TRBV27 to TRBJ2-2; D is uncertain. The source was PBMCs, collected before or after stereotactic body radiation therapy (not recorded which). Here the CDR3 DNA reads TGTGCCAGCAGCTTCCCCGGGGAGCTGTTTTTT. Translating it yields CASSFPGELFF.